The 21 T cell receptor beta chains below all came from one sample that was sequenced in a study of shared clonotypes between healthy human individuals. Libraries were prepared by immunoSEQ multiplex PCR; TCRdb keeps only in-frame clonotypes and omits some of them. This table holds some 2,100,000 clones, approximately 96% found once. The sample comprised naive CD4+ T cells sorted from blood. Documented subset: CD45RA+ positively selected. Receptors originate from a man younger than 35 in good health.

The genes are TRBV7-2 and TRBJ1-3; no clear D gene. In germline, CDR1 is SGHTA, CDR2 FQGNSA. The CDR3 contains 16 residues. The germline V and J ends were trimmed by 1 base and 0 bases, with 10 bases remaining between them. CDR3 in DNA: TGTGCCAGCAGCTTAGGATCCCGGATCTCTGGAAACACCATATATTTT. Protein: CASSLGSRISGNTIYF.

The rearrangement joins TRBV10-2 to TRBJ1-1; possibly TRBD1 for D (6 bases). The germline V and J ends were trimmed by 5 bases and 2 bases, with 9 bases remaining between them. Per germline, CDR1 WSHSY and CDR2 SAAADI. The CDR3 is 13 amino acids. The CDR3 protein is CASSQQGNTEAFF. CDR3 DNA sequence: TGCGCCAGCAGTCAACAGGGAAACACTGAAGCTTTCTTT.

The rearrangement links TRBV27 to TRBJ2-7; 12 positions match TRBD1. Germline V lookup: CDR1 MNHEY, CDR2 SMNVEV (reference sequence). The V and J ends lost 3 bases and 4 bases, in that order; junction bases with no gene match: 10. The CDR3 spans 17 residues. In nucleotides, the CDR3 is TGTGCCAGCAGTTTTCATAGGGGGACAGGGGGCGCATACGAGCAGTACTTC. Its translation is CASSFHRGTGGAYEQYF.

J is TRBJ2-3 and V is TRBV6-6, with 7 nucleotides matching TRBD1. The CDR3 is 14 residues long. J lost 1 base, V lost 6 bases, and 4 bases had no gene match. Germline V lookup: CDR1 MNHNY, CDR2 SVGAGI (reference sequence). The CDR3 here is CASSSDRGTDTQYF. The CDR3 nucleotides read TGTGCCAGCAGCTCAGACAGGGGCACAGATACGCAGTATTTT.

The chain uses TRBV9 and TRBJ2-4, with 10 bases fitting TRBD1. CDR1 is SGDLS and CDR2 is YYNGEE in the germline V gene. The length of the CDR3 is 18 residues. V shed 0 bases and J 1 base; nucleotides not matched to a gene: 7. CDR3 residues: CASSVGSGQGMAKNIQYF. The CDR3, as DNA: TGTGCCAGCAGCGTAGGATCGGGACAGGGGATGGCCAAAAACATTCAGTACTTC.

This CDR3 reads CASSTVYGAYEQYF. The CDR3, as DNA: TGTGCCAGCAGCACGGTCTACGGGGCCTACGAGCAGTACTTC. V and J are TRBV7-9 and TRBJ2-7; weak D call: TRBD2 (5 bases). The V and J ends lost 5 bases and 2 bases respectively, with 13 bases between them. The CDR3 totals 14 residues. Germline lookup yields CDR1 SEHNR and CDR2 FQNEAQ (reference sequence).

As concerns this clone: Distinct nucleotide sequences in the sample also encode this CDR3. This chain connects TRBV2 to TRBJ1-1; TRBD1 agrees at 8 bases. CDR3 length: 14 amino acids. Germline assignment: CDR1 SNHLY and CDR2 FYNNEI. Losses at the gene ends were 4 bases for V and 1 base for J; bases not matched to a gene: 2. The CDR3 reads CASSGDRRNTEAFF. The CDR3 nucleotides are TGTGCCAGCAGTGGGGACAGGCGGAACACTGAAGCTTTCTTT. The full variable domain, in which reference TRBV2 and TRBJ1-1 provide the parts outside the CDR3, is EPEVTQTPSHQVTQMGQEVILRCVPISNHLYFYWYRQILGQKVEFLVSFYNNEISEKSEIFDDQFSVERPDGSNFTLKIRSTKLEDSAMYFCASSGDRRNTEAFFGQGTRLTVV.

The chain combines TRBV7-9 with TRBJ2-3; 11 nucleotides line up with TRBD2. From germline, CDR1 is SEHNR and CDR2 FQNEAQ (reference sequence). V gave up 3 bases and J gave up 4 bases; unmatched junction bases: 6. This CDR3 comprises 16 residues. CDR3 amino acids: CASSLTSGKGADTQYF. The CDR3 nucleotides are TGTGCCAGCAGCTTGACTAGCGGGAAAGGGGCAGATACGCAGTATTTT.

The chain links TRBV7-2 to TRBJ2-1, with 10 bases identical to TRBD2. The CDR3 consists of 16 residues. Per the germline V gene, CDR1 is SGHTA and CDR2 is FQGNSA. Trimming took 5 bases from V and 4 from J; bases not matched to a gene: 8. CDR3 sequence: CASSPAGTSAYNEQFF. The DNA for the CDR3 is TGTGCCAGCAGCCCGGCCGGGACTAGCGCATACAATGAGCAGTTCTTC.

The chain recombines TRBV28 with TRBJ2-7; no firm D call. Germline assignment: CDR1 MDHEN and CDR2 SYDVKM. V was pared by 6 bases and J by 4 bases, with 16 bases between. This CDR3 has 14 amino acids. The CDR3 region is CASSPLPRGYEQYF. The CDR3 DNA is TGTGCCAGCAGCCCGTTGCCCCGAGGATACGAGCAGTACTTC.

The CDR3 sequence is CASSFLESGATEAFF. The CDR3 nucleotides read TGTGCCAGCAGCTTTCTAGAGTCGGGGGCCACTGAAGCTTTCTTT. The genes are TRBV7-8 and TRBJ1-1, with D possibly TRBD1 on 6 matching bases. V lost 3 bases, J lost 4 bases, and 15 bases lay in between. CDR1 is SGHVS, CDR2 FQNEAQ, per germline. The CDR3 totals 15 residues.

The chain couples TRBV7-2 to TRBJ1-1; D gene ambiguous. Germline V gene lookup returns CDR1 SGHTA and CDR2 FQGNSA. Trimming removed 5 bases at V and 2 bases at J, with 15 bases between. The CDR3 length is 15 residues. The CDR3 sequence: CASSILPLQNTEAFF. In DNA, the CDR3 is TGTGCCAGCAGCATCCTCCCCTTACAAAACACTGAAGCTTTCTTT. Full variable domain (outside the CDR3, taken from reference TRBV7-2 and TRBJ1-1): GAGVSQSPSNKVTEKGKDVELRCDPISGHTALYWYRQSLGQGLEFLIYFQGNSAPDKSGLPSDRFSAERTGGSVSTLTIQRTQQEDSAVYLCASSILPLQNTEAFFGQGTRLTVV.

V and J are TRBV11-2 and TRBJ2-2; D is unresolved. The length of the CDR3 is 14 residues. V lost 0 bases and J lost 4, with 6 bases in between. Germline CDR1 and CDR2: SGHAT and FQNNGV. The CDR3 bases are TGTGCCAGCAGCTTAGATAGATTCACCGGGGAGCTGTTTTTT. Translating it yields CASSLDRFTGELFF.

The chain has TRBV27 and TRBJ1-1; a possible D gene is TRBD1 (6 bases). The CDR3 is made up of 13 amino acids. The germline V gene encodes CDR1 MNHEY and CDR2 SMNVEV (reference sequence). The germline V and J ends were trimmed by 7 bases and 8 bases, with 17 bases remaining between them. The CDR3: CASNLRGVGEAFF. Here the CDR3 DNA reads TGTGCCAGCAACTTGAGGGGGGTCGGCGAAGCTTTCTTT.

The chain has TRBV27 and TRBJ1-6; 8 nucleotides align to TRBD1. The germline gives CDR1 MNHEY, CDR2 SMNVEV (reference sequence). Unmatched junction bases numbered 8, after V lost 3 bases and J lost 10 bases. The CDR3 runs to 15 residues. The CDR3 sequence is CASSLKGQGYSPLHF. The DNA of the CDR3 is TGTGCCAGCAGTTTGAAAGGACAGGGCTACTCACCCCTCCACTTT.

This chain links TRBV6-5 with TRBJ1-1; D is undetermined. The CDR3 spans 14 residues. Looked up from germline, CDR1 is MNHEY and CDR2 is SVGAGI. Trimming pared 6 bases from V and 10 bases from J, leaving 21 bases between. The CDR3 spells CASSRTPGRAGAFF. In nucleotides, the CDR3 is TGTGCCAGCAGCCGAACCCCCGGACGGGCGGGAGCTTTCTTT.

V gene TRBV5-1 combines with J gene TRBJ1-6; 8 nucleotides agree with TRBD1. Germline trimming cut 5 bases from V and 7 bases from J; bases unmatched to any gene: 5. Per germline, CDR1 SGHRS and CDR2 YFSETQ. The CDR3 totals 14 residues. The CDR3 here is CASRPGGPNSPLHF. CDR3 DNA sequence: TGCGCCAGCAGGCCAGGGGGCCCGAATTCACCCCTCCACTTT.

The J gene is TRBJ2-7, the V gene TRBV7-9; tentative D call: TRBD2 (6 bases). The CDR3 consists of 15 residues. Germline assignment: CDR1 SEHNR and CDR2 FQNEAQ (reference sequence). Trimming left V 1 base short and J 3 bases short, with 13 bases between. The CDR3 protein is CASSLEASAVYEQYF. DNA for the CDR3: TGTGCCAGCAGCTTAGAGGCTAGCGCGGTCTACGAGCAGTACTTC. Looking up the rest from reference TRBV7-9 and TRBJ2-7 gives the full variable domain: DTGVSQNPRHKITKRGQNVTFRCDPISEHNRLYWYRQTLGQGPEFLTYFQNEAQLEKSRLLSDRFSAERPKGSFSTLEIQRTEQGDSAMYLCASSLEASAVYEQYFGPGTRLTVT.

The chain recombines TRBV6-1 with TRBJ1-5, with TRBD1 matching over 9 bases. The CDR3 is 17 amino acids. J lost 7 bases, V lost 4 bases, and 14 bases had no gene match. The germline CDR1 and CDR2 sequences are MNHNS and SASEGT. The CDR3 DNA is TGTGCCAGCAGTGGACAAGTCGGGACAGGGAAGGGCCAGCCCCAGCATTTT. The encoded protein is CASSGQVGTGKGQPQHF.

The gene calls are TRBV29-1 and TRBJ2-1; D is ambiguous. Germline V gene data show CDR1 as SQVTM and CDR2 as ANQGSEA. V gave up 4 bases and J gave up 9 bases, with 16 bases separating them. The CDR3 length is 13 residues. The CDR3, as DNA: TGCAGCGTTGCTCGGACGTCGGAAAGTGAGCAGTTCTTC. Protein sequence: CSVARTSESEQFF.

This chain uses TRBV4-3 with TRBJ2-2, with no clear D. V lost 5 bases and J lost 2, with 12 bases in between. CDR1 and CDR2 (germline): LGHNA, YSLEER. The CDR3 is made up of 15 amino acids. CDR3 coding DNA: TGCGCCAGCAGCGAAGGGCCCGATAACACCGGGGAGCTGTTTTTT. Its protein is CASSEGPDNTGELFF.